The 31 T cell receptor beta chains reported below all come from one sample, sequenced in a study of blood T cell repertoires in COVID-19. The data were produced by immunoSEQ multiplex PCR, yet TCRdb's version contains in-frame clones alone and is incomplete. Of approximately 20,000 clones listed, roughly nine tenths are singletons. Material: peripheral blood. All receptors derive from a man in his 70s with acute or convalescent COVID-19.

The chain is built from TRBV5-4 and TRBJ2-2; D uncertain. This CDR3 comprises 15 residues. Trimming removed 4 bases at V and 4 bases at J, with 14 bases between. Per germline, CDR1 SGHNT and CDR2 YYREEE (reference sequence). The CDR3 sequence is CASSRSQSGTGELFF. In nucleotides, the CDR3 is TGTGCCAGCAGCCGGTCGCAGTCGGGCACCGGGGAGCTGTTTTTT.

This clone was counted once. This chain joins TRBV18 and TRBJ2-7; TRBD1 matches 8 bases. This CDR3 contains 14 residues. Germline V gene sequence: CDR1 KGHSH, CDR2 LQKENI. Trimming removed 3 bases from V and 6 bases from J; junction bases left unmatched: 7. CDR3 region: CASSPGDRLVEQYF. For the CDR3, the DNA is TGTGCCAGCTCACCCGGGGACAGGCTCGTCGAGCAGTACTTC.

This chain links TRBV13 with TRBJ2-2; D is uncertain. The CDR3 is 12 amino acids. In germline, CDR1 is PRHDT, CDR2 FYEKMQ (reference sequence). The V end lost 6 bases, the J end lost 6 bases, and 8 bases lay between the germline ends. DNA for the CDR3: TGTGCCAGCAGTTTCCCCGCCGGGGAGCTGTTTTTT. Translation: CASSFPAGELFF.

The chain joins TRBV15 to TRBJ1-1; 8 nucleotides match TRBD1. After removal of 0 bases from V and 0 bases from J, the junction contained 3 bases not matched to a gene. Per the germline V gene, CDR1 is LNHNV and CDR2 is YYDKDF (reference sequence). CDR3 length: 16 residues. CDR3 residues: CATSRDRGHVNTEAFF. The CDR3 DNA sequence: TGTGCCACCAGCAGAGACAGGGGGCATGTGAACACTGAAGCTTTCTTT. Together with reference TRBV15 and TRBJ1-1, the CDR3 gives the full variable domain: DAMVIQNPRYQVTQFGKPVTLSCSQTLNHNVMYWYQQKSSQAPKLLFHYYDKDFNNEADTPDNFQSRRPNTSFCFLDIRSPGLGDTAMYLCATSRDRGHVNTEAFFGQGTRLTVV.

The gene calls are TRBV2 and TRBJ2-5, with TRBD1 matching over 12 bases. V lost 4 bases to trimming and J lost 5 bases; unmatched junction nucleotides: 5. Germline V gene sequence: CDR1 SNHLY, CDR2 FYNNEI. CDR3 size: 15 residues. DNA of the CDR3: TGTGCCAGCAGTGTAGGGACAGGGGGCACGGAGACCCAGTACTTC. Protein sequence: CASSVGTGGTETQYF.

This chain uses TRBV10-3 with TRBJ2-1; 9 nucleotides match TRBD1. The V gene end was trimmed by 10 bases and the J gene end by 5 bases; junction bases not matched to a gene: 15. CDR3 length: 16 residues. Looked up from germline, CDR1 is ENHRY and CDR2 is SYGVKD. The CDR3 DNA follows: TGTGCCACCGCTGATTCCGGGACAGGGAAAAACAATGAGCAGTTCTTC. This translates into CATADSGTGKNNEQFF.

The chain links TRBV5-1 to TRBJ2-7, with 10 bases identical to TRBD2. Germline trimming cut 4 bases from V and 0 bases from J; bases unmatched to any gene: 10. Germline V lookup: CDR1 SGHRS, CDR2 YFSETQ. CDR3 length: 17 residues. DNA of the CDR3: TGCGCCAGCAGCCGAACAGATAGCGGGAGGATCTCCTACGAGCAGTACTTC. Amino acids: CASSRTDSGRISYEQYF.

V is TRBV11-3 and J is TRBJ2-5, with 7 positions matching TRBD1. CDR3 length: 15 residues. Trimming removed 5 bases from V and 1 base from J; junction bases left unmatched: 7. Germline CDR1 and CDR2: SGHNT and YENEEA. For the CDR3, the DNA is TGTGCCAGCAGCCTAAGAGGGACAGCCCAAGAGACCCAGTACTTC. This gives the protein CASSLRGTAQETQYF.

The chain has TRBV19 and TRBJ1-5, with 7 bases identical to TRBD1. Germline values: CDR1 LNHDA, CDR2 SQIVND (reference sequence). The CDR3 is 17 residues long. J was trimmed by 2 bases and V by 7 bases; bases with no gene match: 14. CDR3 sequence: CASNRRQGGGGNQPQHF. The CDR3 DNA reads as TGTGCCAGTAACCGCCGACAGGGTGGCGGTGGCAATCAGCCCCAGCATTTT.

The CDR3 is CASSQRESHEQYF. CDR3 sequence (DNA): TGTGCCAGCTCACAGCGGGAGTCCCACGAGCAGTACTTC. This chain uses TRBV18 with TRBJ2-7; 8 bases agree with TRBD2. Germline V gives CDR1 KGHSH, CDR2 LQKENI. V shed 4 bases and J 5 bases; nucleotides not matched to a gene: 4. CDR3 length equals 13 residues.

This chain links TRBV11-2 with TRBJ2-5; 8 nucleotides agree with TRBD1. V lost 5 bases to trimming and J lost 1 base; unmatched junction nucleotides: 3. The germline gives CDR1 SGHAT, CDR2 FQNNGV. This CDR3 has 14 amino acids. The CDR3 here is CASSPGGGQETQYF. The CDR3 bases are TGTGCCAGCAGCCCAGGGGGCGGCCAAGAGACCCAGTACTTC.

The chain couples TRBV28 to TRBJ1-5, with 10 positions matching TRBD1. V dropped 5 bases and J dropped 5; count of bases not matched to a gene: 6. The V gene's germline CDR1 is MDHEN and CDR2 SYDVKM. CDR3 length equals 15 residues. The CDR3 loop is CASSGDRGHDQPQHF. The CDR3 DNA reads TGTGCCAGCAGTGGGGACAGGGGACACGATCAGCCCCAGCATTTT.

V is TRBV7-2 and J is TRBJ2-7; no reliable D call. Germline V gives CDR1 SGHTA, CDR2 FQGNSA. Deletions cut 2 bases from V and 3 bases from J, with 5 bases between. The CDR3 sequence is 12 residues long. CDR3 loop: CASSLFNYEQYF. For the CDR3, the DNA is TGTGCCAGCAGCTTATTTAACTACGAGCAGTACTTC.

The genes are TRBV4-3 and TRBJ2-1; D might be TRBD2 (5 bases). Per the germline V gene, CDR1 is LGHNA and CDR2 is YSLEER. The V end was cut by 3 bases, the J end by 9 bases, with 12 bases between. CDR3 length: 13 residues. The CDR3 loop reads CASSHGEEGEQFF. The CDR3 region has the DNA TGCGCCAGCAGCCACGGGGAAGAGGGTGAGCAGTTCTTC.

CDR3 bases: TGTGCCAGCAGCCGGACAGGCCGCTCACCCCTCCACTTT. Protein product: CASSRTGRSPLHF. The rearrangement links TRBV6-5 to TRBJ1-6; 7 bases fit TRBD1. Per the germline V gene, CDR1 is MNHEY and CDR2 is SVGAGI. CDR3 length: 13 amino acids. The V gene end was trimmed by 6 bases and the J gene end by 10 bases; junction bases not matched to a gene: 6.

The chain uses TRBV19 and TRBJ2-3; 14 bases match TRBD2. With 4 bases clipped from V and 10 bases from J, the junction kept 10 bases outside the gene matches. Germline values: CDR1 LNHDA, CDR2 SQIVND (reference sequence). This CDR3 has 16 amino acids. CDR3 bases: TGTGCCAGTAGTACCGGTGGGACTAGCGGGAGAGGAGCGCAGTATTTT. It is translated as CASSTGGTSGRGAQYF.

The rearrangement uses TRBV5-1 and TRBJ1-2; 11 nucleotides align to TRBD1. Trimming took 4 bases from V and 8 from J; bases not matched to a gene: 10. Germline assignment: CDR1 SGHRS and CDR2 YFSETQ. This CDR3 has 15 residues. CDR3 sequence reads: CASSPGQGAYIGYTF. CDR3 coding DNA: TGCGCCAGCAGCCCCGGACAGGGGGCGTATATCGGCTACACCTTC.

V and J are TRBV15 and TRBJ2-1, with unresolved D. CDR3 size: 14 residues. Trimming took off 7 bases at V and 0 bases at J, with 10 bases between the two ends. Germline V gene data show CDR1 as LNHNV and CDR2 as YYDKDF (reference sequence). CDR3 DNA sequence: TGTGCCACCATCGGCGGTAGCTCCTACAATGAGCAGTTCTTC. The encoded protein is CATIGGSSYNEQFF.

The chain links TRBV18 to TRBJ2-1; 10 positions agree with TRBD2. The length of the CDR3 is 17 residues. Germline lookup yields CDR1 KGHSH and CDR2 LQKENI. With 4 bases clipped from V and 6 bases from J, the junction kept 12 bases outside the gene matches. As DNA, the CDR3 is TGTGCCAGCTCACTACTCCTTACTAGCGGGAAGCTCAATGAGCAGTTCTTC. Translated, it gives CASSLLLTSGKLNEQFF.

This chain uses TRBV6-2 or TRBV6-3 with TRBJ2-7; TRBD2 matches 9 bases. The CDR3 spans 15 residues. The germline CDR1 and CDR2 sequences are MNHEY and SVGEGT. V was pared by 0 bases and J by 4 bases, with 4 bases of the junction left unmatched. CDR3 region: CASSYSPSGIYEQYF. Written as DNA, the CDR3 is TGTGCCAGCAGTTACTCTCCTAGCGGGATATACGAGCAGTACTTC.

The V and J genes are TRBV3-1 (or the pseudogene TRBV3-2) and TRBJ2-2; TRBD1 aligns across 9 bases. This CDR3 spans 15 amino acids. Germline-derived CDR1 and CDR2 are LGHDT and YNNKEL (reference sequence). Losses at the gene ends were 6 bases for V and 3 bases for J; bases not matched to a gene: 5. The CDR3 nucleotides are TGTGCCAGCAGTCGACAGGGGGTCGACACCGGGGAGCTGTTTTTT. This encodes CASSRQGVDTGELFF.

This clone was picked up one time. This chain connects TRBV29-1 to TRBJ1-4; D might be TRBD1 (6 bases). Per the germline V gene, CDR1 is SQVTM and CDR2 is ANQGSEA. V lost 6 bases, J lost 8 bases, and 19 bases lay in between. The CDR3 length is 14 residues. For the CDR3, the DNA is TGCAGCGTCAGAAACAGGGCGGGTGGAGAAAAACTGTTTTTT. This gives the protein CSVRNRAGGEKLFF. Using reference TRBV29-1 and TRBJ1-4 for the parts outside the CDR3, the full variable domain is SAVISQKPSRDICQRGTSLTIQCQVDSQVTMMFWYRQQPGQSLTLIATANQGSEATYESGFVIDKFPISRPNLTFSTLTVSNMSPEDSSIYLCSVRNRAGGEKLFFGSGTQLSVL.

The J gene is TRBJ2-7, the V gene TRBV6-5, with TRBD1 matching over 7 bases. CDR1 and CDR2 (germline): MNHEY, SVGAGI. With V trimmed by 5 bases and J by 6 bases, 7 bases remained unmatched. This CDR3 comprises 13 residues. The CDR3 nucleotides read TGTGCCAGCAGTCGACAGGGCAAGGGCGAGCAGTACTTC. This encodes CASSRQGKGEQYF.

This clone was detected only once. This chain links TRBV14 with TRBJ2-3; 9 bases align to TRBD2. Per germline, CDR1 SGHDN and CDR2 FVKESK. J gave up 9 bases and V 4 bases, and 11 bases lay outside the gene matches. The CDR3 consists of 15 residues. In DNA, the CDR3 is TGTGCCAGCAGCCGTCTCGCTAGCGGGATTGCAACGCAGTATTTT. It encodes CASSRLASGIATQYF.

This clone has just a few counts. This chain connects TRBV13 to TRBJ1-1, with D unresolved. Trimming took off 5 bases at V and 1 base at J, with 11 bases between the two ends. This CDR3 has 14 amino acids. CDR1 and CDR2 from the germline V gene are PRHDT and FYEKMQ (reference sequence). The CDR3 DNA is TGTGCCAGCAGCCGTCAGGCACGGAACACTGAAGCTTTCTTT. This codes for CASSRQARNTEAFF.

This chain links TRBV7-9 with TRBJ1-5; unclear D gene. Trimming removed 5 bases from V and 7 bases from J, with 18 bases in between. Germline loops: CDR1 SEHNR, CDR2 FQNEAQ (reference sequence). This CDR3 comprises 15 residues. The CDR3 is CASSAEGGISQPQHF. CDR3 bases: TGTGCCAGCAGCGCCGAAGGCGGAATAAGCCAGCCCCAGCATTTT.

This clone showed up just once. The rearrangement uses TRBV28 and TRBJ1-1, with 7 bases lining up with TRBD1. V gave up 10 bases and J gave up 1 base; unmatched junction bases: 6. CDR1 is MDHEN, CDR2 SYDVKM, per germline. This CDR3 has 13 amino acids. The CDR3 is CAIQGQRNTEAFF. The CDR3 DNA is TGTGCCATCCAGGGACAGCGGAACACTGAAGCTTTCTTT.

This rearrangement joins TRBV10-3 to TRBJ1-2; the match to TRBD1 covers 10 bases. Germline CDR1 reads ENHRY; CDR2 reads SYGVKD. J gave up 5 bases and V 4 bases, and 7 bases lay outside the gene matches. The CDR3 spans 15 residues. Here the CDR3 DNA reads TGTGCCATCAGTGGGGGACAGGGGCTTGGGTATGGCTACACCTTC. Amino acids: CAISGGQGLGYGYTF.

This clone was observed a single time. The rearrangement uses TRBV19 and TRBJ2-2, with 11 bases matching TRBD1. Unmatched junction bases numbered 3, after V lost 9 bases and J lost 3 bases. The CDR3 sequence is 14 residues long. Germline V lookup: CDR1 LNHDA, CDR2 SQIVND (reference sequence). The CDR3 region has the DNA TGTGCCAGGGAGGGACAGGGGGACACCGGGGAGCTGTTTTTT. This translates into CAREGQGDTGELFF.

The chain combines TRBV10-3 with TRBJ1-4, with TRBD1 identical over 9 bases. The CDR3 contains 15 residues. CDR1 is ENHRY and CDR2 is SYGVKD in the germline V gene. After removal of 0 bases from V and 7 bases from J, the junction contained 3 bases not matched to a gene. This chain's CDR3 is CAISESTGGGEKLFF. Here the CDR3 DNA reads TGTGCCATCAGTGAGTCGACAGGGGGAGGTGAAAAACTGTTTTTT.

This chain links TRBV7-6 with TRBJ1-4; maybe TRBD1 (6 bases). This CDR3 region has 16 residues. Germline V gene data show CDR1 as SGHVS and CDR2 as FNYEAQ. Trimming removed 4 bases at V and 7 bases at J, with 19 bases between. DNA for the CDR3: TGTGCCAGCAGCTCTACTAAACAGGGAGTAGGTGAAAAACTGTTTTTT. Translating gives CASSSTKQGVGEKLFF.